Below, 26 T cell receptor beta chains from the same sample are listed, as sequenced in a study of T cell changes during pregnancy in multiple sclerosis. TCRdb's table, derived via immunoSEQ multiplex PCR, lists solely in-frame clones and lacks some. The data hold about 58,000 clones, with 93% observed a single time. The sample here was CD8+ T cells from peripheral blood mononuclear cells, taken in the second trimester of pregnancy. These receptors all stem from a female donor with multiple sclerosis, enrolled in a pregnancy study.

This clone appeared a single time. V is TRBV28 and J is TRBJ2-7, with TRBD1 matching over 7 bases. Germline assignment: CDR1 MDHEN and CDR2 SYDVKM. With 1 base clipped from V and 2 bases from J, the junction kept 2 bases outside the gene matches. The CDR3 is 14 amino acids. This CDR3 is CASSLLGQPYEQYF. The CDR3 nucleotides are TGTGCCAGCAGTTTATTGGGACAGCCCTACGAGCAGTACTTC.

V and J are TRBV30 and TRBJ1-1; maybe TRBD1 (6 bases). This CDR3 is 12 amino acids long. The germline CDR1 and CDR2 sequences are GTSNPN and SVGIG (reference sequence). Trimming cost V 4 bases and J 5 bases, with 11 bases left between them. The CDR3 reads CAWTTGWTEAFF. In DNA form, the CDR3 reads TGTGCCTGGACCACAGGGTGGACTGAAGCTTTCTTT.

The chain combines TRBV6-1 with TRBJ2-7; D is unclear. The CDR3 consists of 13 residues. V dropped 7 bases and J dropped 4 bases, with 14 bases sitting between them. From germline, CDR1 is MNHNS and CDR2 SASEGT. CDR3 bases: TGTGCCAGCAAACTTCAAGCCGGTTACGAGCAGTACTTC. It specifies CASKLQAGYEQYF.

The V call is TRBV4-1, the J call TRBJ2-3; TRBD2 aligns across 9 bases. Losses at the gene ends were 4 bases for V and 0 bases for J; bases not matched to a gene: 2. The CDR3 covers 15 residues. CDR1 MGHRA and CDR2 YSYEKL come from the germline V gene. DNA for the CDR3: TGCGCCAGCAGCCCGCTAGCGGGGAGCACAGATACGCAGTATTTT. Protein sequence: CASSPLAGSTDTQYF.

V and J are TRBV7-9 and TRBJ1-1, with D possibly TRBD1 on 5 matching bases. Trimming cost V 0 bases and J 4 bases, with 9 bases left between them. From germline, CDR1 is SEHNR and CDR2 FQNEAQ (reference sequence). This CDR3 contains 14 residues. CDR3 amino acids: CASSLAGGGTEAFF. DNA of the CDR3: TGTGCCAGCAGCTTAGCCGGGGGGGGCACTGAAGCTTTCTTT.

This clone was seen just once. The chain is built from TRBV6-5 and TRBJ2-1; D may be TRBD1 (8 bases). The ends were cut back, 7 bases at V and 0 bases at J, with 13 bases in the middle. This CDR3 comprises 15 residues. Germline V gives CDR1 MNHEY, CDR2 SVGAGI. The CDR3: CASNHRGGSYNEQFF. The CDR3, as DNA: TGTGCCAGCAACCACAGGGGGGGCTCCTACAATGAGCAGTTCTTC.

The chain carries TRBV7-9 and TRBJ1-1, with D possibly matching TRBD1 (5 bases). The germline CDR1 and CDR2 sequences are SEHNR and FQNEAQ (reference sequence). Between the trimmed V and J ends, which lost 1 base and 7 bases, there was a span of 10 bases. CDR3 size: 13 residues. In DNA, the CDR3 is TGTGCCAGCAGCTTAGGTGGACACTTTGAAGCTTTCTTT. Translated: CASSLGGHFEAFF.

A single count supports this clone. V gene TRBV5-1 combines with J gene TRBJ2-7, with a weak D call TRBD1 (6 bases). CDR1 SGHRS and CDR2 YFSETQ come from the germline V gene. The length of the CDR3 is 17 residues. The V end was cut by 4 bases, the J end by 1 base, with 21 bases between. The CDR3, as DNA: TGCGCCAGCAGCCCCCCAAGCTCAGGGGCCAAATCCTACGAGCAGTACTTC. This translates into CASSPPSSGAKSYEQYF.

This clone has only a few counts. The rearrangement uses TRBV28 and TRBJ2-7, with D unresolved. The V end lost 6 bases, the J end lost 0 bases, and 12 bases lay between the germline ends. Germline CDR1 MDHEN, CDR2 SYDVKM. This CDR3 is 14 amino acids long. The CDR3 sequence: CASRPEPSSYEQYF. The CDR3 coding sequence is TGTGCCAGCAGGCCTGAGCCTTCCTCCTACGAGCAGTACTTC.

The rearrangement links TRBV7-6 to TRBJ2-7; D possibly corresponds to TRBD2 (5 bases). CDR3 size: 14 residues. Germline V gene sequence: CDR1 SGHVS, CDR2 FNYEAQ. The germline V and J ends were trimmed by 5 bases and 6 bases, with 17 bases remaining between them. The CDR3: CASSTRGVPGEQYF. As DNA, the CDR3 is TGTGCCAGCAGCACCCGGGGAGTCCCAGGCGAGCAGTACTTC.

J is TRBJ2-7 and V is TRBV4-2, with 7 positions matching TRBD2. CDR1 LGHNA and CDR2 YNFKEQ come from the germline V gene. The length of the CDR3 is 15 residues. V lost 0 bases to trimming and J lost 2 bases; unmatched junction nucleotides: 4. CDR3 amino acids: CASSQDGAGAYEQYF. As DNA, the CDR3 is TGTGCCAGCAGCCAAGATGGGGCGGGGGCCTACGAGCAGTACTTC.

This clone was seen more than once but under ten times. CDR3 sequence reads: CASSSTGGPYEQYF. The CDR3 region has the DNA TGTGCCAGCAGCTCGACCGGGGGTCCCTACGAGCAGTACTTC. The chain combines TRBV7-9 with TRBJ2-7, with a weak D call TRBD2 (6 bases). The germline V gene encodes CDR1 SEHNR and CDR2 FQNEAQ (reference sequence). The CDR3 is 14 residues long. The V end lost 4 bases, the J end lost 2 bases, and 12 bases lay between the germline ends.

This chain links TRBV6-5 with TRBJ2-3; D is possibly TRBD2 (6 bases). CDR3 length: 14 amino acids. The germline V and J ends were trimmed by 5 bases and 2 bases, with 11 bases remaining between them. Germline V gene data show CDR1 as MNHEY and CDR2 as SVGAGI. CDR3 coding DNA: TGTGCCAGCAGTCCTCGGGAGCACACAGATACGCAGTATTTT. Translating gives CASSPREHTDTQYF.

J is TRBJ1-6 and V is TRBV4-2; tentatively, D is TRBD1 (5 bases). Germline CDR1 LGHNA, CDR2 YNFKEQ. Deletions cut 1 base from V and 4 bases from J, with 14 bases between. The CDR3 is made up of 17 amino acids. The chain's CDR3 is CASSQGGAGGYNSPLHF. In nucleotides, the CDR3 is TGTGCCAGCAGCCAAGGCGGGGCTGGGGGATATAATTCACCCCTCCACTTT.

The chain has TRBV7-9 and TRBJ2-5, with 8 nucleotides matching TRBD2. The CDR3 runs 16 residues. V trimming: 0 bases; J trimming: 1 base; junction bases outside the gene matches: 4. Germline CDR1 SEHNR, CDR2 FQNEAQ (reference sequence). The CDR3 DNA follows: TGTGCCAGCAGCTTAGCGATTAGCGGGGTCCAAGAGACCCAGTACTTC. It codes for CASSLAISGVQETQYF.

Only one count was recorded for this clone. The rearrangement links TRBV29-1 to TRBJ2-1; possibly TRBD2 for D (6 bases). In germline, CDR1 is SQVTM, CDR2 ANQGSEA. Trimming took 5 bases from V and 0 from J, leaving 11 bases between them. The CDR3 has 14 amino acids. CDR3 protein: CSVSGESSYNEQFF. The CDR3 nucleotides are TGCAGCGTTTCGGGGGAATCCTCCTACAATGAGCAGTTCTTC.

In nucleotides, the CDR3 is TGTGCCAGCAGCGTAGTGGACGGGAGCGAGGAGACCCAGTACTTC. Residues: CASSVVDGSEETQYF. V gene TRBV9 combines with J gene TRBJ2-5; TRBD2 is a possible D gene (6 bases). Trimming took off 0 bases at V and 5 bases at J, with 14 bases between the two ends. The germline gives CDR1 SGDLS, CDR2 YYNGEE. The CDR3 extends over 15 amino acids.

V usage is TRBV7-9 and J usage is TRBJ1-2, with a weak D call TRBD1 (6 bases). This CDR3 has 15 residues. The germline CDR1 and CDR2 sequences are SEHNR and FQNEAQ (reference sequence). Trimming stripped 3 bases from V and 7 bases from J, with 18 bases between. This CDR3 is CASSFLAEGEGGYTF. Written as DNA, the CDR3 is TGTGCCAGCAGCTTTTTGGCGGAGGGGGAGGGTGGCTACACCTTC.

This chain's CDR3 is CASSDSTSGVQFF. The CDR3 nucleotides are TGTGCCAGCAGTGACTCTACTAGCGGGGTGCAGTTCTTC. The chain employs TRBV6-4 and TRBJ2-1, with 10 bases identical to TRBD2. The CDR3 consists of 13 residues. The junction had 2 bases not matched to a gene; V was cut back by 0 bases and J by 12 bases. Germline CDR1 reads MRHNA; CDR2 reads SNTAGT.

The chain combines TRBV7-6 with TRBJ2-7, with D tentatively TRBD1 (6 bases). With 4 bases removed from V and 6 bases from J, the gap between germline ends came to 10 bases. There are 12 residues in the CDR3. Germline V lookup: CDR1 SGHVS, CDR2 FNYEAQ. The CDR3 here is CASSSGAGEQYF. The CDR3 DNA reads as TGTGCCAGCAGCTCAGGGGCAGGCGAGCAGTACTTC.

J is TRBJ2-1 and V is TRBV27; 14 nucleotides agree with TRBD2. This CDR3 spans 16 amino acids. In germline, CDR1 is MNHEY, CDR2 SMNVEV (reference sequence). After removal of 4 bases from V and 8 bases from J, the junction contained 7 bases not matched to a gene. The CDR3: CASSSRTSGGKDEQFF. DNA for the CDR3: TGTGCCAGCAGTTCCCGGACTAGCGGGGGGAAGGATGAGCAGTTCTTC.

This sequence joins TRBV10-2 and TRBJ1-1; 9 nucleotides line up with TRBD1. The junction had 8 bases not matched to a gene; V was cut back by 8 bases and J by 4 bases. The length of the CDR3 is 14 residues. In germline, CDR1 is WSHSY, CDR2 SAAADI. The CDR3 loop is CASARQGEFTEAFF. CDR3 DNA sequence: TGCGCCAGCGCGAGACAGGGGGAATTCACTGAAGCTTTCTTT.

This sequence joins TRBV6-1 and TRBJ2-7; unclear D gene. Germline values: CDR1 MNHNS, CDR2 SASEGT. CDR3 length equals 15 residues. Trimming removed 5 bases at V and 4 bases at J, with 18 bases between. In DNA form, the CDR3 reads TGTGCCAGCAGTATCGGTTCGGGTCCGAAGTACGAGCAGTACTTC. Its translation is CASSIGSGPKYEQYF.

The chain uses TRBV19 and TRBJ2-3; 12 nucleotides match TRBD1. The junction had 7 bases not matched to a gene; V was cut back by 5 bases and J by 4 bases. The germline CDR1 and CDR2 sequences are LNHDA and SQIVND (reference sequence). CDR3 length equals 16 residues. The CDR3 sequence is CASSSTGTGGSDTQYF. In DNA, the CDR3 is TGTGCCAGTAGTTCGACCGGGACAGGGGGCTCAGATACGCAGTATTTT.

CDR3 residues: CASSGDFSTEAFF. For the CDR3, the DNA is TGCGCCAGCAGCGGGGACTTCTCCACTGAAGCTTTCTTT. The chain carries TRBV4-3 and TRBJ1-1; maybe TRBD1 (5 bases). V shed 5 bases and J shed 4 bases, with 11 bases lying between them. Germline CDR1 reads LGHNA; CDR2 reads YSLEER. There are 13 residues in the CDR3.

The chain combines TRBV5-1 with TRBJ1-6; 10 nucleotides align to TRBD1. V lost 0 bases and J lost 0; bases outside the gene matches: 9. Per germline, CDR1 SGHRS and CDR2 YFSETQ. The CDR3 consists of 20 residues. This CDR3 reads CASSLDWFDRGRSYNSPLHF. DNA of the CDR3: TGCGCCAGCAGCTTGGACTGGTTTGACAGGGGGCGCTCCTATAATTCACCCCTCCACTTT.